These 18 T cell receptor beta chains came from one sample sequenced in a study of CD8 T cells in Susac syndrome. The authors reverse transcribed about 0.45 to 1 ug RNA with random hexamers. Each CDR3 protein gets one entry after TCRdb re-called the immunoSEQ multiplex PCR reads with MiXCR. The sample lists approximately 110,000 distinct CDR3 sequences; around 96% were seen once. The sample taken for sequencing was CD4+ T cells from PBMCs. These receptors all stem from a human donor in good health.

This chain's CDR3 is CASSVSGDTGELFF. CDR3 coding DNA: TGTGCCAGCAGTGTATCAGGGGACACCGGGGAGCTGTTTTTT. V is TRBV2 and J is TRBJ2-2; a weak D match, TRBD1 (6 bases). This CDR3 is 14 amino acids long. The germline V and J ends were trimmed by 4 bases and 3 bases, with 9 bases remaining between them. CDR1 is SNHLY, CDR2 FYNNEI, per germline.

The chain uses TRBV19 and TRBJ1-2; no firm D call. V lost 5 bases and J lost 3, with 7 bases in between. Germline-derived CDR1 and CDR2 are LNHDA and SQIVND (reference sequence). There are 12 residues in the CDR3. CDR3 sequence (DNA): TGTGCCAGTAGTCCCGGTGACTATGGCTACACCTTC. The encoded protein is CASSPGDYGYTF. Combining the CDR3 with reference TRBV19 and TRBJ1-2 gives the whole variable domain DGGITQSPKYLFRKEGQNVTLSCEQNLNHDAMYWYRQDPGQGLRLIYYSQIVNDFQKGDIAEGYSVSREKKESFPLTVTSAQKNPTAFYLCASSPGDYGYTFGSGTRLTVV.

This clonotype appeared a single time. The rearrangement uses TRBV10-3 and TRBJ1-1; no definite D call. V lost 1 base to trimming and J lost 3 bases, with 3 bases between them. From germline, CDR1 is ENHRY and CDR2 SYGVKD. CDR3 length: 12 residues. The CDR3 DNA follows: TGTGCCATCAGTGAGTACTACACTGAAGCTTTCTTT. Its protein is CAISEYYTEAFF.

The rearrangement uses TRBV7-8 and TRBJ2-5, with a tentative D call TRBD2 (6 bases). The CDR3 extends over 14 amino acids. The V gene lost 1 base and the J gene lost 7 bases, with 13 bases spanning the gap. Germline values: CDR1 SGHVS, CDR2 FQNEAQ. CDR3 nucleotides: TGTGCCAGCAGCTTAGTGCGGGGTTTAGGGACCCAGTACTTC. This translates into CASSLVRGLGTQYF. The full variable domain, with the rest looked up from reference TRBV7-8 and TRBJ2-5, is GAGVSQSPRYKVAKRGQDVALRCDPISGHVSLFWYQQALGQGPEFLTYFQNEAQLDKSGLPSDRFFAERPEGSVSTLKIQRTQQEDSAVYLCASSLVRGLGTQYFGPGTRLLVL.

The V gene is TRBV29-1, the J gene TRBJ2-2, with 7 bases lining up with TRBD1. The CDR3 spans 13 residues. The V gene's germline CDR1 is SQVTM and CDR2 ANQGSEA. V was pared by 4 bases and J by 5 bases, with 4 bases of the junction left unmatched. The CDR3: CSVVDRETGELFF. DNA for the CDR3: TGCAGCGTTGTAGACAGGGAGACCGGGGAGCTGTTTTTT.

The chain employs TRBV25-1 and TRBJ2-2, with 8 bases matching TRBD1. V was clipped by 5 bases and J by 5 bases; unmatched bases: 7. The CDR3 spans 15 residues. CDR1 and CDR2 (germline): MGHDK, SYGVNS. The CDR3 DNA sequence: TGTGCCAGCAGTATCGGACAGGGAAGAACCGGGGAGCTGTTTTTT. This gives the protein CASSIGQGRTGELFF.

This clonotype was seen once. The genes are TRBV7-2 and TRBJ1-4; the D gene is possibly TRBD1 (5 bases). V lost 4 bases, J lost 8 bases, and 17 bases lay in between. Germline V CDR1 and CDR2: SGHTA, FQGNSA. CDR3 length equals 15 residues. As DNA, the CDR3 is TGTGCCAGCAGCTGGACGCGCGGGGCAGGGGAAAAACTGTTTTTT. Protein sequence: CASSWTRGAGEKLFF.

The rearrangement links TRBV6-2 or TRBV6-3 to TRBJ2-3, with D maybe TRBD1 (5 bases). The germline CDR1 and CDR2 sequences are MNHEY and SVGEGT. The CDR3 extends over 13 amino acids. Trimming cost V 8 bases and J 0 bases, with 9 bases left between them. CDR3 protein: CASRDRSTDTQYF. The CDR3 DNA is TGTGCCAGCCGTGACAGAAGCACAGATACGCAGTATTTT.

This rearrangement joins TRBV27 to TRBJ1-2; the D is unclear. V dropped 2 bases and J dropped 3 bases, with 7 bases sitting between them. The CDR3 extends over 13 amino acids. CDR1 and CDR2 from the germline V gene are MNHEY and SMNVEV (reference sequence). This CDR3 reads CASSLTGDYGYTF. CDR3 bases: TGTGCCAGCAGTTTAACCGGGGACTATGGCTACACCTTC.

The gene calls are TRBV11-2 and TRBJ2-1; the match to TRBD2 covers 7 bases. The CDR3 sequence is 17 residues long. V lost 0 bases and J lost 4; bases outside the gene matches: 9. CDR1 and CDR2 (germline): SGHAT, FQNNGV. CDR3 nucleotide sequence: TGTGCCAGCAGCTTAGATAGCGCTAGCGGAGGGTACAATGAGCAGTTCTTC. This translates into CASSLDSASGGYNEQFF.

J is TRBJ2-5 and V is TRBV4-3; D uncertain. V was shortened by 3 bases and J by 7 bases, with 12 bases between the two germline ends. Germline CDR1 and CDR2: LGHNA and YSLEER. The CDR3 spans 13 residues. The CDR3 nucleotides are TGCGCCAGCAGCCAGGAGAAGTGGGGGACCCAGTACTTC. Its translation: CASSQEKWGTQYF.

Here the CDR3 reads CASRRTSEAPEQYF. DNA of the CDR3: TGTGCCAGCAGACGGACTAGCGAGGCTCCCGAGCAGTACTTC. The chain couples TRBV27 to TRBJ2-7; 9 bases are a match to TRBD2. The trim removed 6 bases at V and 6 bases at J, leaving 9 bases unmatched. This CDR3 is 14 amino acids long. The germline gives CDR1 MNHEY, CDR2 SMNVEV (reference sequence).

This clonotype was detected only a few times. This chain joins TRBV3-1 and TRBJ2-7, with D perhaps TRBD1 (6 bases). The CDR3 consists of 11 residues. The V gene lost 4 bases and the J gene lost 7 bases, with 8 bases spanning the gap. From germline, CDR1 is LGHDT and CDR2 YNNKEL (reference sequence). This CDR3 reads CASSRGPEQYF. CDR3 nucleotide sequence: TGTGCCAGCAGCCGGGGGCCGGAGCAGTACTTC.

This clonotype was recorded once. The rearrangement links TRBV7-2 to TRBJ1-5; D uncertain. CDR3 length: 15 amino acids. Germline-derived CDR1 and CDR2 are SGHTA and FQGNSA. Trimming took 4 bases from V and 2 from J, leaving 12 bases between them. The CDR3: CASSSLFGRNQPQHF. In nucleotides, the CDR3 is TGTGCCAGCAGCTCCCTATTTGGCCGCAATCAGCCCCAGCATTTT.

The chain joins TRBV20-1 to TRBJ2-1; the match to TRBD2 covers 7 bases. Trimming at V came to 6 bases and at J to 3 bases, leaving 8 bases not matched to a gene. Germline V lookup: CDR1 DFQATT, CDR2 SNEGSKA (reference sequence). This CDR3 contains 14 residues. CDR3 sequence (DNA): TGCAGTGCCCCTAGCGGCTATGGCTACAATGAGCAGTTCTTC. Translation: CSAPSGYGYNEQFF.

The chain combines TRBV3-1 with TRBJ1-5; possible D gene TRBD1, 5 bases. With 0 bases removed from V and 1 base from J, the gap between germline ends came to 7 bases. CDR1 and CDR2 (germline): LGHDT, YNNKEL (reference sequence). The CDR3 has 15 residues. CDR3 sequence: CASSQDGDSNQPQHF. CDR3 nucleotides: TGTGCCAGCAGCCAAGATGGGGACAGCAATCAGCCCCAGCATTTT.

The chain uses TRBV27 and TRBJ1-2; perhaps TRBD1 as D (6 bases). V lost 3 bases, J lost 8 bases, and 13 bases lay in between. Germline CDR1 and CDR2: MNHEY and SMNVEV (reference sequence). This CDR3 has 13 amino acids. The DNA for the CDR3 is TGTGCCAGCAGTTTGAACAGGGAGGGCGGCTACACCTTC. Translation gives CASSLNREGGYTF.

This sequence joins TRBV15 and TRBJ2-1; D is undetermined. Trimming pared 0 bases from V and 12 bases from J, leaving 9 bases between. Germline assignment: CDR1 LNHNV and CDR2 YYDKDF (reference sequence). This CDR3 spans 12 amino acids. The CDR3 nucleotides are TGTGCCACCAGCAGAGATGAGCGAGCGCAGTTCTTC. Residues: CATSRDERAQFF.